This T cell receptor (beta chain) was sequenced in a study of STAT5B mutations in CD4+ large granular lymphocyte leukemia. Notes on the study in general: Patient CD4-sorted repertoires looked more clonal than healthy CD4+ repertoires, even without putative leukemic clones. TRBV06-family usage was enriched in top patient clones (8/27) versus controls (2/35).

The assay was run at survey level. Profiling relied on immunoSEQ multiplex PCR, and the TCRdb table lists in-frame clones only, not all of them. The sample contains approximately 41,000 clones, roughly 85% of which appear only once. CDR3 length: 15 residues. With 1 base removed from V and 8 bases from J, the gap between germline ends came to 18 bases. CDR1 GTSNPN and CDR2 SVGIG come from the germline V gene (reference sequence). Controls came from buffy coats of healthy blood donors. Concerning this clone: Its target is not known.

This clonotype originated in a human donor in good health. Sequencing input: CD4+ T cells from blood buffy coats. The genes are TRBV30 and TRBJ2-1, with D perhaps TRBD2 (6 bases). This CDR3 is CAWSESNGRVYEQFF. DNA of the CDR3: TGTGCCTGGAGTGAATCTAACGGGAGAGTATATGAGCAGTTCTTC.